A selection of T cell receptor beta chains follows, all from one sample in a study of T-cell reconstitution after alpha-beta-depleted transplantation in children. Using its own MiXCR run on the PCR reads, TCRdb lists one record per CDR3 protein. This sample has 90,000 to 100,000 distinct CDR3 sequences, with 12% found just once. The sample was PBMCs from the stem cell graft donor, taken from the stem cell graft. The receptor set was obtained from a human donor who donated a stem cell graft to a child with inherited bone marrow failure. The CDR3 runs from the conserved cysteine through the conserved F or W. D genes are given only for firm matches. Clone sizes are given selectively: once, few, many, or a class where the clone is expanded.

15,many,TRBJ1-2,TRBV5-1,NA,TGCGCCAGCAGCTTGGCCTTAACAGGGTATGATGGCTACACCTTC,CASSLALTGYDGYTF
14,many,TRBJ1-1,TRBV5-1,NA,TGCGCCAGCAGCCTCCAGGGTGGGAACACTGAAGCTTTCTTT,CASSLQGGNTEAFF
12,many,TRBJ2-1,TRBV7-6,NA,TGTGCCAGCAGCTTCGGAGTAAATGAGCAGTTCTTC,CASSFGVNEQFF
16,many,TRBJ2-1,TRBV27,TRBD1,TGTGCCAGCAGACAAGACAGGGCAGCCGCCTACAATGAGCAGTTCTTC,CASRQDRAAAYNEQFF
17,NA,TRBJ2-1,TRBV3-1,NA,TGTGCCAGCAGCCAAGATGTCCTAGCTCCTCTGGGGGATGAGCAGTTCTTC,CASSQDVLAPLGDEQFF
14,few,TRBJ1-5,TRBV4-1,NA,TGCGCCAGCAGCCCCAATAGAGGGGACCAGCCCCAGCATTTT,CASSPNRGDQPQHF
10,many,TRBJ1-2,TRBV20-1,NA,TGCAGTGCTAGTCACTATGGCTACACCTTC,CSASHYGYTF
11,few,TRBJ2-7,TRBV3-1,NA,TGTGCCAGCAGCCAAATCTACGAGCAGTACTTC,CASSQIYEQYF
16,many,TRBJ2-2,TRBV5-5,NA,TGTGCCAGCAGCTTGGTAGCAGGGACGAACACCGGGGAGCTGTTTTTT,CASSLVAGTNTGELFF
13,many,TRBJ1-1,TRBV20-1,NA,TGCAGTGCCGTCGATGGGTACACCACTGAAGCTTTCTTT,CSAVDGYTTEAFF
13,many,TRBJ2-5,TRBV10-3,TRBD2,TGTGCCATCAGTGGCGGGGGGGAAGAGACCCAGTACTTC,CAISGGGEETQYF
13,few,TRBJ2-5,TRBV20-1,NA,TGCAGTGCTAGGGAGGGGACCCGGGAGACCCAGTACTTC,CSAREGTRETQYF
16,NA,TRBJ1-4,TRBV4-2,NA,TGTGCCAGCAGCCCCCGCGTGACCGCAACTAATGAAAAACTGTTTTTT,CASSPRVTATNEKLFF
16,many,TRBJ2-1,TRBV5-1,NA,TGCGCCAGCACGAGTGGGCGAGGTAGCTCCTACAATGAGCAGTTCTTC,CASTSGRGSSYNEQFF
14,many,TRBJ2-2,TRBV7-2,NA,TGTGCCAGCAGCTTAGCGCGCCAGACCGGGGAGCTGTTTTTT,CASSLARQTGELFF
19,many,TRBJ2-2,TRBV4-3,TRBD2,TGCGCCAGCAGCCAAGATCTTTGGCTAGCGGGAGGGCCGGGCGGGGAGCTGTTTTTT,CASSQDLWLAGGPGGELFF
14,many,TRBJ1-1,TRBV7-2,NA,TGTGCCAGCAGCTTACTGGGATCCTTCACTGAAGCTTTCTTT,CASSLLGSFTEAFF
16,many,TRBJ1-3,TRBV6-4,NA,TGTGCCAGCAGTGACGGAGGGGATAACTCTGGAAACACCATATATTTT,CASSDGGDNSGNTIYF
15,many,TRBJ2-3,TRBV4-3,TRBD1,TGCGCCAGCAGCCACCCGGGACAGGGAAGAGATACGCAGTATTTT,CASSHPGQGRDTQYF
16,few,TRBJ1-2,TRBV4-3,TRBD1,TGCGCCAGCAGCCACGGCAGGTGGGACAGGGGAGGCGGCTACACCTTC,CASSHGRWDRGGGYTF
16,NA,TRBJ1-4,TRBV13,NA,TGTGCCAGCAGCCAATCCACCGGGACAAGTAATGAAAAACTGTTTTTT,CASSQSTGTSNEKLFF
14,many,TRBJ1-1,TRBV7-9,NA,TGTGCCAGCAGCTTTTCCGCGGCAAACACTGAAGCTTTCTTT,CASSFSAANTEAFF
14,few,TRBJ2-7,TRBV29-1,TRBD2,TGCAGCGCCTCCGTGCGGGGGGCAACCTACGAGCAGTACTTC,CSASVRGATYEQYF
16,many,TRBJ1-4,TRBV5-1,TRBD1,TGCGCCAGCAGCTTGGGCCAGGGGGCCTATAATGAAAAACTGTTTTTT,CASSLGQGAYNEKLFF
12,many,TRBJ2-7,TRBV7-9,NA,TGTGCCAGCACCCCACAGGAAAGAAAGCAGTACTTC,CASTPQERKQYF
16,NA,TRBJ2-1,TRBV2,NA,TGTGCCAGCAGGACTAGGTGGGGAAGCTCCTACAATGAGCAGTTCTTC,CASRTRWGSSYNEQFF
17,NA,TRBJ1-2,TRBV5-6,NA,TGTGCCAGCAGGTCGAACATTGGGCGGCCCACTCTTAGGGGCTACACCTTC,CASRSNIGRPTLRGYTF
15,few,TRBJ2-2,TRBV5-1,NA,TGCGCCAGCAGCCGGTCCAGTAGTAGTACCGGGGAGCTGTTTTTT,CASSRSSSSTGELFF
12,NA,TRBJ2-5,TRBV2,TRBD2,TGTGCCTTCTGTCCCGGGGGGGAGACCCAGTACTTC,CAFCPGGETQYF
15,many,TRBJ1-1,TRBV5-1,TRBD1,TGCGCCAGCAGCCCGGGGACAGCAGAGAACACTGAAGCTTTCTTT,CASSPGTAENTEAFF
12,many,TRBJ2-1,TRBV27,NA,TGTGCCAGCAGTACGAACGGCGGGGAGCAGTTCTTC,CASSTNGGEQFF
14,many,TRBJ1-2,TRBV12-5,NA,TGTGCTAGTGGTTCCGCCGGGACACTGAAAGGCTACACCTTC,CASGSAGTLKGYTF
15,many,TRBJ2-7,TRBV7-2,NA,TGTGCCAGCAGCTCGGGACCGCCGAGCTCCTACGAGCAGTACTTC,CASSSGPPSSYEQYF
15,NA,TRBJ2-5,TRBV7-9,NA,TGTGCCAGCAGCTTAGTAGCGGGACAGGGCGAGACCCAGTACTTC,CASSLVAGQGETQYF
18,many,TRBJ2-3,TRBV11-2,TRBD1,TGTGCCAGCAGCTTAGTTCTTGCTGGGACAGGGTCTACAGATACGCAGTATTTT,CASSLVLAGTGSTDTQYF
14,many,TRBJ2-7,TRBV7-2,TRBD1,TGTGCCAGCAGCCTAAGACAGGGGGCCAACGAGCAGTACTTC,CASSLRQGANEQYF
16,few,TRBJ1-6,TRBV19,NA,TGTGCCAGTAATTACGGAGGCAGGTCCCTGAATTCACCCCTCCACTTT,CASNYGGRSLNSPLHF
14,many,TRBJ2-5,TRBV7-8,NA,TGTGCCAGCAGCCAGGGACCGTTGCTAGAGACCCAGTACTTC,CASSQGPLLETQYF
12,few,TRBJ2-3,TRBV2,NA,TGTGCCAGCAGTGCAAACCTAGATACGCAGTATTTT,CASSANLDTQYF
15,many,TRBJ2-2,TRBV5-1,NA,TGCGCCAGCAGCTACTCCGGGGTTAACACCGGGGAGCTGTTTTTT,CASSYSGVNTGELFF
13,NA,TRBJ2-3,TRBV11-3,TRBD2,TGTGCCAGCAGCTTAGATCCGGGGACTAGAAAGCATTTT,CASSLDPGTRKHF
14,many,TRBJ1-3,TRBV12-3/TRBV12-4,NA,TGTGCCAGCACCCCAAGGGGGGCTGGAAACACCATATATTTT,CASTPRGAGNTIYF